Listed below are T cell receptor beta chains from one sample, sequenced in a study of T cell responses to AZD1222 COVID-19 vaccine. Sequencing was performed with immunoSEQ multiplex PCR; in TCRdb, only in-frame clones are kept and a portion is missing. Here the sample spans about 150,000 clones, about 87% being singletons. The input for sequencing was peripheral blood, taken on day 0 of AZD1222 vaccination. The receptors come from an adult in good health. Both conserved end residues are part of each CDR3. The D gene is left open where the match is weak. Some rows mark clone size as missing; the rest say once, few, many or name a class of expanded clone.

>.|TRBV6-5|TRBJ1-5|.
CASISGGKPQHF
TGTGCCAGCATTTCTGGGGGGAAGCCCCAGCATTTT
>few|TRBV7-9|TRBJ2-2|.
CASSITGSGELFF
TGTGCCAGCAGCATCACAGGTTCCGGGGAGCTGTTTTTT
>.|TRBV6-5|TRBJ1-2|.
CASSYSKASYGYTF
TGTGCCAGCAGTTACTCGAAGGCCAGCTATGGCTACACCTTC
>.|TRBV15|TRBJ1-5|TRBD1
CATSSYGQGNQPQHF
TGTGCCACCAGCTCCTACGGACAGGGCAATCAGCCCCAGCATTTT
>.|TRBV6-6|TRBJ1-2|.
CASSSPGGSGYTF
TGTGCCAGCAGTTCCCCCGGGGGGTCCGGCTACACCTTC
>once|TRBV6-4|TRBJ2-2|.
CASSERAPSDTGELFF
TGTGCCAGCAGTGAGAGGGCTCCCTCGGACACCGGGGAGCTGTTTTTT
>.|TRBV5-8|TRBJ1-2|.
CASSFPELNHYGYTF
TGTGCCAGCAGCTTCCCGGAGCTCAACCACTATGGCTACACCTTC
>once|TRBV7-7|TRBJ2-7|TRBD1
CASSLEGDRYYEQYF
TGTGCTAGCAGCTTAGAGGGGGACAGGTACTACGAGCAGTACTTC
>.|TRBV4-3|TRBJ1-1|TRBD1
CASSQVGTANINTEAFF
TGCGCCAGCAGCCAGGTTGGGACAGCCAACATTAACACTGAAGCTTTCTTT
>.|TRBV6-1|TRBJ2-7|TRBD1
CASSEPGQGYEQYF
TGTGCCAGCAGTGAACCGGGACAGGGTTACGAGCAGTACTTC
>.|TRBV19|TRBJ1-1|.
CASSIQQGNTEAFF
TGTGCCAGTAGTATACAACAGGGGAACACTGAAGCTTTCTTT
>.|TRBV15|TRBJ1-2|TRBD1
CATSRTGGSNYGYTF
TGTGCCACCAGCCGGACAGGAGGGAGTAACTATGGCTACACCTTC
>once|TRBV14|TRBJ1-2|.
CASSQATYGYTF
TGTGCCAGCAGCCAAGCAACGTATGGCTACACCTTC
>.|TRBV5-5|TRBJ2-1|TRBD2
CASIPSGGVNEQFF
TGTGCCAGCATCCCTAGCGGGGGAGTTAATGAGCAGTTCTTC
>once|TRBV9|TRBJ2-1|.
CASSVTLTFNEQFF
TGTGCCAGCAGCGTCACCCTTACGTTTAATGAGCAGTTCTTC
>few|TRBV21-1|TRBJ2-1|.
CASRTWDEQFF
TGTGCCAGCAGGACCTGGGATGAGCAGTTCTTC
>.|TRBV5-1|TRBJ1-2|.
CASSPGSSYGYTF
TGCGCCAGCAGCCCCGGATCCAGCTATGGCTACACCTTC
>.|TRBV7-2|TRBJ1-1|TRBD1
CASSLTGANTEAFF
TGTGCCAGCAGCTTAACAGGGGCGAACACTGAAGCTTTCTTT
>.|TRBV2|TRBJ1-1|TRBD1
CASRGQGAVEAFF
TGTGCCAGCAGGGGACAGGGGGCGGTCGAAGCTTTCTTT
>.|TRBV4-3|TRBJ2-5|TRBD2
CASSQDPYGGVGETQYF
TGCGCCAGCAGCCAAGATCCCTATGGGGGGGTAGGAGAGACCCAGTACTTC
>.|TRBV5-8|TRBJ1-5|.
CASSWRKNQPQHF
TGTGCCAGCAGCTGGCGGAAGAATCAGCCCCAGCATTTT
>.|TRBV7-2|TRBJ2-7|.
CASSLTGRDEQYF
TGTGCCAGCAGCTTGACAGGGAGGGACGAGCAGTACTTC
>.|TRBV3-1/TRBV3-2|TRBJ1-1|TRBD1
CARRDRGTEAFF
TGTGCCAGGAGGGACAGGGGCACTGAAGCTTTCTTT
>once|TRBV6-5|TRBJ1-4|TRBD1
CASSYGQGDEKLFF
TGTGCCAGCAGTTACGGACAGGGGGATGAAAAACTGTTTTTT
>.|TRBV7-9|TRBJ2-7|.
CASSADRWPYEQYF
TGTGCCAGCAGCGCCGACAGGTGGCCCTACGAGCAGTACTTC
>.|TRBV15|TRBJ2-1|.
CATSRVGLGGDEQFF
TGTGCCACCAGCAGGGTCGGCCTCGGAGGGGATGAGCAGTTCTTC
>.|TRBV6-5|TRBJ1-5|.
CASSKDGRSNQPQHF
TGTGCCAGCAGTAAGGACGGGCGTAGCAATCAGCCCCAGCATTTT
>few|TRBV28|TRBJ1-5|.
CASSFQGNQPQHF
TGTGCCAGCAGTTTCCAGGGGAATCAGCCCCAGCATTTT
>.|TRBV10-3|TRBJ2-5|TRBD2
CAISASGGAQETQYF
TGTGCCATCAGTGCCAGCGGGGGGGCCCAAGAGACCCAGTACTTC
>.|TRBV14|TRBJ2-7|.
CASRLSQGTYEQYF
TGTGCCAGCAGACTATCACAGGGAACCTACGAGCAGTACTTC
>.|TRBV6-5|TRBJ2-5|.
CASSPWSETQYF
TGTGCCAGCAGCCCCTGGTCGGAGACCCAGTACTTC
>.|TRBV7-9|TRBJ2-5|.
CASSLKETQYF
TGTGCCAGCAGCTTAAAGGAGACCCAGTACTTC
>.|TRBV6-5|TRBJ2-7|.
CASSSGAYEQYF
TGTGCCAGCAGTTCAGGAGCCTACGAGCAGTACTTC
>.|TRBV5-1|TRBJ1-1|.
CASSQRSDMNTEAFF
TGCGCCAGCAGCCAGCGGAGCGATATGAACACTGAAGCTTTCTTT
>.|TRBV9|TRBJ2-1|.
CASSARGDRYNEQFF
TGTGCCAGCAGCGCCCGAGGAGACAGGTACAATGAGCAGTTCTTC
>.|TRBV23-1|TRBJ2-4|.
CASSQWGVERTKNIQYF
TGCGCCAGCAGTCAATGGGGGGTCGAACGGACCAAAAACATTCAGTACTTC
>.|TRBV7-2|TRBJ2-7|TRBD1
CASSLADREEQYF
TGTGCCAGCAGCCTAGCCGACAGGGAAGAGCAGTACTTC
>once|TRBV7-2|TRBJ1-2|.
CASSLSREHYGYTF
TGTGCCAGCAGCTTGAGCAGGGAACACTATGGCTACACCTTC
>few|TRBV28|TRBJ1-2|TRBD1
CASSPTRDRGRKGYTF
TGTGCCAGCAGCCCGACCCGGGACAGGGGTAGGAAAGGCTACACCTTC
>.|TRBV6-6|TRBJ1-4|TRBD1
CASSPDRVANEKLFF
TGTGCCAGCAGCCCAGACAGGGTAGCTAATGAAAAACTGTTTTTT
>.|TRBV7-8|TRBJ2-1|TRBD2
CASSLDSGGSDEQFF
TGTGCCAGCAGCTTAGATAGCGGGGGGAGCGATGAGCAGTTCTTC
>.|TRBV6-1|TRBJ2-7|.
CASSESVGSYYEQYF
TGTGCCAGCAGTGAATCCGTGGGCTCTTACTACGAGCAGTACTTC
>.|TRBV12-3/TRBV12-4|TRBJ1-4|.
CASSLGQDEKLFF
TGTGCCAGCAGTTTAGGGCAGGATGAAAAACTGTTTTTT
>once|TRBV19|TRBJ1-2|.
CASSLGAGGYTF
TGTGCCAGTAGTCTTGGGGCCGGTGGCTACACCTTC
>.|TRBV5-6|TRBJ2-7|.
CASSLAGTGYEQYF
TGTGCCAGCAGCTTGGCCGGAACAGGATACGAGCAGTACTTC
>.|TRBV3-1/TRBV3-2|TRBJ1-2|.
CASSPRGGQHGYTF
TGTGCCAGCAGCCCCCGGGGCGGACAGCATGGCTACACCTTC
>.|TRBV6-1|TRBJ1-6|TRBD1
CASSENRGVWPLHF
TGTGCCAGCAGTGAGAACAGGGGAGTTTGGCCCCTCCACTTT
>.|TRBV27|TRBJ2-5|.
CASSLMETQYF
TGTGCCAGCAGTTTGATGGAGACCCAGTACTTC
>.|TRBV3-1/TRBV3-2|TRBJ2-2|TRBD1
CASSQVQGAGELFF
TGTGCCAGCAGCCAAGTCCAGGGGGCCGGGGAGCTGTTTTTT
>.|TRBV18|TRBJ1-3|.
CASSTQQGTGNTIYF
TGTGCCAGCTCAACCCAACAGGGAACTGGAAACACCATATATTTT
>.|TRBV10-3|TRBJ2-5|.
CATSPSGFQETQYF
TGTGCCACCTCCCCCAGCGGGTTCCAAGAGACCCAGTACTTC
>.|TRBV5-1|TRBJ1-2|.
CASSLTGSAGYTF
TGCGCCAGCAGCTTGACCGGGTCGGCGGGCTACACCTTC
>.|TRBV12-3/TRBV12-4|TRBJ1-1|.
CATAGPNTEAFF
TGTGCCACCGCGGGACCGAACACTGAAGCTTTCTTT
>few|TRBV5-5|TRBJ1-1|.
CASSLWGAGSTEAFF
TGTGCCAGCAGCTTATGGGGGGCCGGGAGCACTGAAGCTTTCTTT
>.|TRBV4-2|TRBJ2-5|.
CASSQDFSGAQETQYF
TGTGCCAGCAGCCAAGACTTCTCGGGGGCCCAAGAGACCCAGTACTTC
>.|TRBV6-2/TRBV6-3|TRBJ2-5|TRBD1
CASSRGQQETQYF
TGTGCCAGCAGCAGGGGGCAACAAGAGACCCAGTACTTC
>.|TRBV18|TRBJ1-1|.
CASSSRVERTEAFF
TGTGCCAGCTCATCCCGGGTTGAGAGAACTGAAGCTTTCTTT
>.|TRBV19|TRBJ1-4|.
CASSTGQPADEKLFF
TGTGCCAGTAGTACAGGACAGCCTGCCGATGAAAAACTGTTTTTT
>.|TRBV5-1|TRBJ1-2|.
CASSMVGNSNYGYTF
TGCGCCAGCAGCATGGTGGGGAATAGTAACTATGGCTACACCTTC
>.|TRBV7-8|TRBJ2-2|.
CASSLRGPNTGELFF
TGTGCCAGCAGCTTACGGGGGCCGAACACCGGGGAGCTGTTTTTT